These 13 T cell receptor beta chains were sequenced from one sample in a study of blood T cell repertoires in COVID-19. Only in-frame clones appear in the TCRdb table, and some are missing; sequencing was by immunoSEQ multiplex PCR. The sample records 75,000 to 80,000 clones, 91% being singletons. The sequenced sample consisted of peripheral blood. The receptors originated from a human donor in a cohort sampled during active COVID-19.

The rearrangement joins TRBV6-5 to TRBJ2-4, with no clear D. The CDR3 has 14 amino acids. The V gene lost 7 bases and the J gene lost 1 base, with 11 bases spanning the gap. The germline V gene has CDR1 MNHEY and CDR2 SVGAGI. Written as DNA, the CDR3 is TGTGCCAGCACCCCCGGGTTGGCCAAAAACATTCAGTACTTC. This sequence encodes CASTPGLAKNIQYF.

The V gene is TRBV10-3, the J gene TRBJ2-5; 8 bases map to TRBD2. The CDR3 consists of 13 residues. The trim removed 8 bases at V and 5 bases at J, leaving 7 bases unmatched. Looked up from germline, CDR1 is ENHRY and CDR2 is SYGVKD. The CDR3, as DNA: TGTGCCATCCAGAGCGGGGGCAGGGAGACCCAGTACTTC. Translation: CAIQSGGRETQYF.

This chain uses TRBV6-5 with TRBJ1-1, with 9 bases identical to TRBD1. Germline CDR1 is MNHEY and CDR2 is SVGAGI. This CDR3 has 15 amino acids. V lost 4 bases, J lost 6 bases, and 9 bases stayed unmatched. The CDR3 bases are TGTGCCAGCAGTTCCACCGGGACAGGGCTAGCTGAAGCTTTCTTT. It specifies CASSSTGTGLAEAFF.

The chain uses TRBV7-3 and TRBJ2-3, with TRBD2 identical over 10 bases. Germline CDR1 SGHTA, CDR2 FQGTGA. With 3 bases clipped from V and 4 bases from J, the junction kept 4 bases outside the gene matches. There are 15 residues in the CDR3. The CDR3 nucleotides are TGTGCCAGCAGCTTCAGCGGGGGGGCCTCAGATACGCAGTATTTT. Protein sequence: CASSFSGGASDTQYF.

This chain joins TRBV11-2 and TRBJ2-3; 7 nucleotides align to TRBD2. V shed 4 bases, J shed 2 bases, and the junction held 12 bases outside the gene matches. This CDR3 comprises 17 residues. Germline-derived CDR1 and CDR2 are SGHAT and FQNNGV. This chain's CDR3 is CASSSSGTTFNTDTQYF. In nucleotides, the CDR3 is TGTGCCAGCAGCTCCTCGGGGACTACCTTTAACACAGATACGCAGTATTTT. The full variable domain, its missing parts supplied by reference TRBV11-2 and TRBJ2-3, is EAGVAQSPRYKIIEKRQSVAFWCNPISGHATLYWYQQILGQGPKLLIQFQNNGVVDDSQLPKDRFSAERLKGVDSTLKIQPAKLEDSAVYLCASSSSGTTFNTDTQYFGPGTRLTVL.

This sequence joins TRBV9 and TRBJ2-7; 8 nucleotides match TRBD1. The CDR3 consists of 17 residues. Germline loops: CDR1 SGDLS, CDR2 YYNGEE. Trimming cost V 4 bases and J 3 bases; bases outside gene matches: 15. This chain's CDR3 is CASSRTTGAGPDYEQYF. The CDR3 DNA reads as TGTGCCAGCAGCCGGACGACAGGGGCTGGTCCTGACTACGAGCAGTACTTC.

The chain carries TRBV4-3 and TRBJ2-2; 12 bases line up with TRBD2. Per the germline V gene, CDR1 is LGHNA and CDR2 is YSLEER. This CDR3 has 16 amino acids. The V and J ends lost 1 base and 7 bases, in that order; junction bases with no gene match: 4. As DNA, the CDR3 is TGCGCCAGCAGCCAAGGACTAGCGGGGGCCATCGGGGAGCTGTTTTTT. Protein: CASSQGLAGAIGELFF.

The chain carries TRBV5-1 and TRBJ2-7; 12 bases map to TRBD1. Germline V gives CDR1 SGHRS, CDR2 YFSETQ. The J segment lost 5 bases and the V segment lost 4 bases, leaving 4 bases of the junction unmatched. The CDR3 consists of 14 residues. The CDR3 loop is CASSPGTGGHEQYF. The CDR3 DNA is TGCGCCAGCAGCCCCGGGACAGGGGGCCACGAGCAGTACTTC. Looking up the rest from reference TRBV5-1 and TRBJ2-7 gives the full variable domain: KAGVTQTPRYLIKTRGQQVTLSCSPISGHRSVSWYQQTPGQGLQFLFEYFSETQRNKGNFPGRFSGRQFSNSRSEMNVSTLELGDSALYLCASSPGTGGHEQYFGPGTRLTVT.

This chain links TRBV18 with TRBJ1-2; 9 positions agree with TRBD1. The CDR3 has 15 amino acids. Per germline, CDR1 KGHSH and CDR2 LQKENI. The V and J ends lost 6 bases and 2 bases, in that order; junction bases with no gene match: 7. CDR3 DNA sequence: TGTGCCAGCTCCCTGGACAGGGGTGAAAACTATGGCTACACCTTC. Translation gives CASSLDRGENYGYTF.

The chain couples TRBV6-2 or TRBV6-3 to TRBJ1-1, with 8 bases aligning to TRBD1. This CDR3 has 18 amino acids. The junction had 15 bases not matched to a gene; V was cut back by 2 bases and J by 4 bases. Germline V gives CDR1 MNHEY, CDR2 SVGEGT. CDR3 region: CASSYHTGQGLGTTEAFF. The CDR3 DNA follows: TGTGCCAGCAGTTACCATACCGGACAGGGCTTAGGTACCACTGAAGCTTTCTTT.

J is TRBJ1-5 and V is TRBV3-1 (or the pseudogene TRBV3-2); no clear D. The CDR3 is 14 residues long. Trimming cost V 4 bases and J 5 bases, with 12 bases left between them. The germline V gene encodes CDR1 LGHDT and CDR2 YNNKEL (reference sequence). CDR3 nucleotides: TGTGCCAGCAGCCTCCGGAACAGAGATCAGCCCCAGCATTTT. It encodes CASSLRNRDQPQHF.

The chain employs TRBV7-9 and TRBJ1-2; TRBD1 matches at 8 bases. This CDR3 is built from 12 residues. Germline CDR1 reads SEHNR; CDR2 reads FQNEAQ (reference sequence). J lost 8 bases, V lost 5 bases, and 4 bases had no gene match. The CDR3 loop is CASSGQGWGYTF. The CDR3 DNA reads TGTGCCAGCAGCGGACAGGGTTGGGGCTACACCTTC.

The genes are TRBV27 and TRBJ1-6, with unresolved D. Trimming removed 7 bases at V and 5 bases at J, with 15 bases between. Germline loops: CDR1 MNHEY, CDR2 SMNVEV (reference sequence). The CDR3 has 15 amino acids. The CDR3 loop is CASTSGGWNNSPLHF. CDR3 bases: TGTGCCAGCACCTCGGGAGGGTGGAATAATTCACCCCTCCACTTT.